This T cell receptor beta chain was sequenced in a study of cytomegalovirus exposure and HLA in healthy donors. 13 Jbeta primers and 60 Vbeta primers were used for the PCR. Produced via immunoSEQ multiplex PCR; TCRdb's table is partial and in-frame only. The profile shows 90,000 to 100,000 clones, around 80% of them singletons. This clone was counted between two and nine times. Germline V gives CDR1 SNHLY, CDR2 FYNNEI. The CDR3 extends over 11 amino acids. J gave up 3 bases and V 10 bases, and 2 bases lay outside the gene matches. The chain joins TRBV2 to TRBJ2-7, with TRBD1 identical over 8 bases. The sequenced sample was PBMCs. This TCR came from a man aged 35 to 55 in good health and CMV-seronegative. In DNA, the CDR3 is TGTGCCATTGGACAGGGCTACGAGCAGTACTTC. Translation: CAIGQGYEQYF.